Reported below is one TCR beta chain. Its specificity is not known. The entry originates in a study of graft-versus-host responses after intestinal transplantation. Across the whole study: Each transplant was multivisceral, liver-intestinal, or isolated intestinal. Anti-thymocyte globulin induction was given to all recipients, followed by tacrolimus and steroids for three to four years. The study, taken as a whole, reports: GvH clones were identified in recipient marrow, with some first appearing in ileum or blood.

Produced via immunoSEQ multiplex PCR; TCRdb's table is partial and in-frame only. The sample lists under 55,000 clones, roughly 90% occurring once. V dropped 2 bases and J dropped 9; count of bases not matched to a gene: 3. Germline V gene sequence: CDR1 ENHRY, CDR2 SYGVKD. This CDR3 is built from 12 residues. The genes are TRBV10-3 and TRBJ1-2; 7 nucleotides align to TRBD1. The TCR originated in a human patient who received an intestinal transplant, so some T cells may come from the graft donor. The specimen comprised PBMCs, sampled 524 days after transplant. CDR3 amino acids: CAISEGTVSYTF. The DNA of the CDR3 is TGTGCCATCAGTGAGGGGACAGTCAGCTACACCTTC.